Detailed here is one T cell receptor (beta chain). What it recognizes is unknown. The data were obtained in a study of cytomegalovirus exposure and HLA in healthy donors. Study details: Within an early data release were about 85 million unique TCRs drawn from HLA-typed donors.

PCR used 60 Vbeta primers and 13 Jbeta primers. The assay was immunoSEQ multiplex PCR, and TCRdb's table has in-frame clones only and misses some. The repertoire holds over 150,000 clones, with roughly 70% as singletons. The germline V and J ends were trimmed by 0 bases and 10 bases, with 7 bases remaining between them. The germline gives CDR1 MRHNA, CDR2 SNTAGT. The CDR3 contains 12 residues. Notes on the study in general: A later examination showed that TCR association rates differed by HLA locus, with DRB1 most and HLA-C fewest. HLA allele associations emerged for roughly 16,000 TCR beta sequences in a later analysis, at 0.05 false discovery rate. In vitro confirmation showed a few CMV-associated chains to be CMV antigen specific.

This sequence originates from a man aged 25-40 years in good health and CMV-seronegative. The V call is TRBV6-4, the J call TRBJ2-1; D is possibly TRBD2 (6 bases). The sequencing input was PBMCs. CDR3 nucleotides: TGTGCCAGCAGTGACTCTGGGAGGGAGCAGTTCTTC. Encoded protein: CASSDSGREQFF.